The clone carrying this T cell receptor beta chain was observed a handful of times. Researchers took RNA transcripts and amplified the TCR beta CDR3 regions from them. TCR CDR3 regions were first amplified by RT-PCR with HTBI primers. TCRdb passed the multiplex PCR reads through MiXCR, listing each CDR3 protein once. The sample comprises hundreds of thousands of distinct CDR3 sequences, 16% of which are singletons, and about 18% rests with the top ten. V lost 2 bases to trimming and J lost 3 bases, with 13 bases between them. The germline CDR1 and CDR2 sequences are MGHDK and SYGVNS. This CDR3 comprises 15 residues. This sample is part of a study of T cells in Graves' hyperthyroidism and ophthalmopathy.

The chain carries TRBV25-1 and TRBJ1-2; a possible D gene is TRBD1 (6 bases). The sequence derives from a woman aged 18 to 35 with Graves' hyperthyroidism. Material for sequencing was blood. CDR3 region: CASSETGKADYGYTF. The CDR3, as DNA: TGTGCCAGCAGTGAAACAGGGAAGGCTGACTATGGCTACACCTTC.